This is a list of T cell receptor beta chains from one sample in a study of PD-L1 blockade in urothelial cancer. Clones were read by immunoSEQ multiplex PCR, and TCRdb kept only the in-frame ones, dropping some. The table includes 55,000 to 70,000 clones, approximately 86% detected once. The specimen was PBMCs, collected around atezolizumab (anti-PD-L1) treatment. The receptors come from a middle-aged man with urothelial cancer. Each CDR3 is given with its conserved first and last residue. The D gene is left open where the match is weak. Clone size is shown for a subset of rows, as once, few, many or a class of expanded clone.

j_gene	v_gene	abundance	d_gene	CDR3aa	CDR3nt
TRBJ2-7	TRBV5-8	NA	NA	CASSLPTGHLEFSYEQYF	TGTGCCAGCAGCTTGCCCACGGGACACCTAGAATTCTCCTACGAGCAGTACTTC
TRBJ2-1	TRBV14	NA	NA	CASSQDLGEQFF	TGTGCCAGCAGCCAAGATCTAGGTGAGCAGTTCTTC
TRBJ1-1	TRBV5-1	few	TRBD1	CASSYTGTGVTEAFF	TGCGCCAGCAGCTATACCGGGACAGGGGTCACTGAAGCTTTCTTT
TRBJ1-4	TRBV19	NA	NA	CASSRYRAPNEKLFF	TGTGCCAGTAGCAGATACAGGGCCCCTAATGAAAAACTGTTTTTT
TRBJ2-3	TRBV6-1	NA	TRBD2	CASSDYLAGVDTQYF	TGTGCCAGCAGTGACTATCTAGCGGGAGTTGATACGCAGTATTTT
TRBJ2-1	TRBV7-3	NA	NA	CASSPSPRDEQFF	TGTGCCAGCAGCCCAAGCCCTCGGGATGAGCAGTTCTTC
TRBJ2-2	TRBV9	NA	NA	CASSVGGYANTGELFF	TGTGCCAGCAGCGTAGGCGGGTACGCGAACACCGGGGAGCTGTTTTTT
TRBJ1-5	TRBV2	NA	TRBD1	CASSADRDQPQHF	TGTGCCAGCAGTGCGGACAGGGATCAGCCCCAGCATTTT
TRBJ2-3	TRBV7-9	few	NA	CASSALEEGGADTQYF	TGTGCCAGCAGCGCCCTAGAGGAAGGAGGGGCAGATACGCAGTATTTT
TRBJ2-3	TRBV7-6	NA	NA	CASSSRGRTDTQYF	TGTGCCAGCAGCTCCCGAGGGCGCACAGATACGCAGTATTTT
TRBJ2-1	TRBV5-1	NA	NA	CASSLVVSGTGTGRAWNEQFF	TGCGCCAGCAGCTTGGTGGTTAGCGGGACAGGGACCGGGAGGGCCTGGAATGAGCAGTTCTTC
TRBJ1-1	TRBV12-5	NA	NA	CASGWRQANTEAFF	TGTGCTAGTGGTTGGAGACAGGCCAACACTGAAGCTTTCTTT
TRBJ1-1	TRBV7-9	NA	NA	CASSLAQGSVGTEAFF	TGTGCCAGCAGCTTAGCGCAGGGGTCGGTTGGCACTGAAGCTTTCTTT
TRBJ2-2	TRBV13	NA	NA	CASSSVSTGELFF	TGTGCCAGCAGCTCAGTTTCCACCGGGGAGCTGTTTTTT
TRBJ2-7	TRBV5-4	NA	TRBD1	CASSLGTGGPHEQYF	TGTGCCAGCAGCCTCGGGACAGGGGGCCCCCACGAGCAGTACTTC
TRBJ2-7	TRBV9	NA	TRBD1	CASSPDSGTGSGQYF	TGTGCCAGCAGCCCAGATTCCGGGACAGGGTCTGGGCAGTACTTC
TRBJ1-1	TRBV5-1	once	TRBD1	CATRDRVNTEAFF	TGCGCCACCCGGGACAGGGTAAACACTGAAGCTTTCTTT
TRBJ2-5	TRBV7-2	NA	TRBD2	CASSSGGGRETQYF	TGTGCCAGCAGCTCCGGGGGGGGCCGGGAGACCCAGTACTTC
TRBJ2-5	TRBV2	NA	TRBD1	CASSRGRETQYF	TGTGCCAGCAGCAGGGGGAGAGAGACCCAGTACTTC
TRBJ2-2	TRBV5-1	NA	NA	CASSLGQTWTGELFF	TGCGCCAGCAGCTTGGGACAGACGTGGACCGGGGAGCTGTTTTTT
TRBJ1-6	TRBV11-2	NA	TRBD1	CASSSNTGDNSPLHF	TGTGCCAGCAGCTCAAACACAGGGGACAATTCACCCCTCCACTTT
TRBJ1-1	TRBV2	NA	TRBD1	CASNGQGAITEAFF	TGTGCCAGCAACGGGCAGGGGGCGATCACTGAAGCTTTCTTT
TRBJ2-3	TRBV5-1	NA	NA	CASRTRPSTDTQYF	TGCGCCAGCCGTACTAGGCCTAGCACAGATACGCAGTATTTT
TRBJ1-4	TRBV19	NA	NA	CASSPRGGSLATNEKLFF	TGTGCCAGTAGTCCAAGGGGAGGTTCGCTGGCAACTAATGAAAAACTGTTTTTT
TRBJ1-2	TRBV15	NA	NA	CATSGGGFWGQQSYTF	TGTGCCACCAGCGGGGGAGGGTTCTGGGGCCAGCAGAGCTACACCTTC
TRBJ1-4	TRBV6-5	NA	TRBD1	CASSTTGGYNEKLFF	TGTGCCAGCAGTACGACAGGGGGGTATAATGAAAAACTGTTTTTT
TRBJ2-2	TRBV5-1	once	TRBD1	CASSFRPRMTGETGELFF	TGCGCCAGCAGCTTCCGACCAAGGATGACAGGGGAAACCGGGGAGCTGTTTTTT
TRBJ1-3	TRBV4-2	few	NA	CASSQQGSGNTIYF	TGTGCCAGCAGCCAACAGGGCTCTGGAAACACCATATATTTT
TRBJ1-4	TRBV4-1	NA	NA	CASSRQGSNEKLFF	TGCGCCAGCAGCCGGCAGGGGTCTAATGAAAAACTGTTTTTT
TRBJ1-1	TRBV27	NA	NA	CASRPAGFTEAFF	TGTGCCAGCAGACCCGCAGGGTTTACTGAAGCTTTCTTT
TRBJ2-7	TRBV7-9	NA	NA	CASSLKGGDSYEQYF	TGTGCCAGCAGCCTCAAAGGGGGGGACTCCTACGAGCAGTACTTC
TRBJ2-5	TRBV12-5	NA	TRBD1	CASGLGTGETQYF	TGTGCTAGTGGTTTGGGGACAGGCGAGACCCAGTACTTC
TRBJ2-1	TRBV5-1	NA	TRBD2	CASSWAGGDNEQFF	TGCGCCAGCAGCTGGGCTGGGGGGGATAATGAGCAGTTCTTC
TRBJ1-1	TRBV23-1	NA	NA	CASSQSGEDTEAFF	TGCGCCAGCAGTCAATCTGGGGAGGACACTGAAGCTTTCTTT
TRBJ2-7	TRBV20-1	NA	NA	CSAGHYEQYF	TGCAGTGCGGGCCACTACGAGCAGTACTTC
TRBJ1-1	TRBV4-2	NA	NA	CASSQAGGKAFF	TGTGCCAGCAGCCAAGCCGGGGGGAAAGCTTTCTTT
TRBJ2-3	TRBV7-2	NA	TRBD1	CASSKQGADTQYF	TGTGCCAGCAGCAAACAGGGGGCCGATACGCAGTATTTT
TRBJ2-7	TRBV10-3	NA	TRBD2	CAISGGAGVAYEQYF	TGTGCCATCAGTGGCGGGGCGGGAGTAGCCTACGAGCAGTACTTC
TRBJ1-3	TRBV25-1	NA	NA	CASSGPGWSGNTIYF	TGTGCCAGCAGTGGCCCAGGATGGTCTGGAAACACCATATATTTT
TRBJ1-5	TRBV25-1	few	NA	CASSVGVSNQPQHF	TGTGCCAGCAGTGTAGGGGTGAGCAATCAGCCCCAGCATTTT
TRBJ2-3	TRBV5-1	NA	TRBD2	CASSLVPSGTSGSTDTQYF	TGCGCCAGCAGCTTAGTCCCTTCCGGGACTAGCGGGAGCACAGATACGCAGTATTTT
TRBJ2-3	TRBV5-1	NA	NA	CASSLVGLHTDTQYF	TGCGCCAGCAGCTTGGTGGGACTTCATACAGATACGCAGTATTTT
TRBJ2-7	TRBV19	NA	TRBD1	CASSPGTAYEQYF	TGTGCCAGTAGTCCCGGGACAGCCTACGAGCAGTACTTC
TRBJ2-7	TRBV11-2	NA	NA	CASSLDPRTLQYF	TGTGCCAGCAGCTTAGATCCGAGAACTCTACAGTACTTC
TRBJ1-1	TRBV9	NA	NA	CASSARDRTEAFF	TGTGCCAGCAGCGCGAGAGACAGGACTGAAGCTTTCTTT
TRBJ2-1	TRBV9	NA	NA	CASSVDPRLINEQFF	TGTGCCAGCAGCGTAGACCCCAGGTTAATAAATGAGCAGTTCTTC
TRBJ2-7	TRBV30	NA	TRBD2	CAWSVMGTSGSYEQYF	TGTGCCTGGAGTGTGATGGGGACTAGCGGTTCCTACGAGCAGTACTTC
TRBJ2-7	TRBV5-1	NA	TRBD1	CASSLGEARGLHEQYF	TGCGCCAGCAGCTTGGGGGAGGCCAGGGGGCTACACGAGCAGTACTTC